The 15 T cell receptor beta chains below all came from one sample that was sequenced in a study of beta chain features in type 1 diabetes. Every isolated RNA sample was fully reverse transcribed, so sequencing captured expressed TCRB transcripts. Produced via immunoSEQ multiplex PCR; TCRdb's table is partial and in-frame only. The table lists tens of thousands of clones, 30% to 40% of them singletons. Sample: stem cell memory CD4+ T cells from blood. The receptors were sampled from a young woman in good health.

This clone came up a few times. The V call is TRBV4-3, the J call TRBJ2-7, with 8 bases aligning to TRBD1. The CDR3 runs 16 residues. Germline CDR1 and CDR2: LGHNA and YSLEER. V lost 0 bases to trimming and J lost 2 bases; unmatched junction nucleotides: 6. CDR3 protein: CASSQDPGQGPYEQYF. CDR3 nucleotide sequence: TGCGCCAGCAGCCAAGATCCAGGACAGGGACCCTACGAGCAGTACTTC.

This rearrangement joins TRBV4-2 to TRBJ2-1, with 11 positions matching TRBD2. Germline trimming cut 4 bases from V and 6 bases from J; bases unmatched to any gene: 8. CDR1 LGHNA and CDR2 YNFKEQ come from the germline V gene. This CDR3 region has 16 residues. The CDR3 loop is CASSPERLAGGNEQFF. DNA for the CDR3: TGTGCCAGCAGCCCGGAAAGGCTAGCGGGGGGCAATGAGCAGTTCTTC.

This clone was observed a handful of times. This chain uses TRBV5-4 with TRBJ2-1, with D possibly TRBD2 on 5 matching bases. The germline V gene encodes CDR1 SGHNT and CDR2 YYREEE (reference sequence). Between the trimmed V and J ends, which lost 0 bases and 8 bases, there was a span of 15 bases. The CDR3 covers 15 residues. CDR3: CASSLDQRRVDEQFF. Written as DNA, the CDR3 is TGTGCCAGCAGCTTGGACCAGCGGCGGGTGGATGAGCAGTTCTTC.

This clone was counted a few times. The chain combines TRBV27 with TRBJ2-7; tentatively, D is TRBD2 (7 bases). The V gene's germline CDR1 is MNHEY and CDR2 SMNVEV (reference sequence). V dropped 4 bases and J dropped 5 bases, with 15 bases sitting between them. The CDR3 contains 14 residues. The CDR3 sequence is CASSSSGGADEQYF. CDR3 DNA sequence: TGTGCCAGCAGTTCCAGTGGGGGGGCTGACGAGCAGTACTTC.

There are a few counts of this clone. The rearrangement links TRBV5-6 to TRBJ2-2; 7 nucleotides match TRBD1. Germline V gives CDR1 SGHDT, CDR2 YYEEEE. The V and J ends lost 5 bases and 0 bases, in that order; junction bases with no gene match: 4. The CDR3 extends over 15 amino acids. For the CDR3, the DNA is TGTGCCAGCAGGTTAACAGGGGCGAACACCGGGGAGCTGTTTTTT. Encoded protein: CASRLTGANTGELFF.

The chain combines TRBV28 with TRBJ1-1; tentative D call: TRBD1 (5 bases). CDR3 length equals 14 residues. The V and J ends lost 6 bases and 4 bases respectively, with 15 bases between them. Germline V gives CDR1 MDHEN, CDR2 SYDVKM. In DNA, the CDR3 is TGTGCCAGCAGACCCGGTCGGGGGGTCACTGAAGCTTTCTTT. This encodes CASRPGRGVTEAFF.

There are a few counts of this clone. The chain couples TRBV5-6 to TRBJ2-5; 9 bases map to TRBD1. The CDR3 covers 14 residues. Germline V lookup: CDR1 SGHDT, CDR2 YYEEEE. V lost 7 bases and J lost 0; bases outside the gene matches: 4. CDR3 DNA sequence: TGTGCCAGCGCCGGACAGGGGTACCAAGAGACCCAGTACTTC. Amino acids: CASAGQGYQETQYF.

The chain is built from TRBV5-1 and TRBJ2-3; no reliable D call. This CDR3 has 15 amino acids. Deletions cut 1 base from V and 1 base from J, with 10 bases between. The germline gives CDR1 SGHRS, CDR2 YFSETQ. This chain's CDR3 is CASSLREAGTDTQYF. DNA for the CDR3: TGCGCCAGCAGCTTGAGAGAGGCGGGCACAGATACGCAGTATTTT.

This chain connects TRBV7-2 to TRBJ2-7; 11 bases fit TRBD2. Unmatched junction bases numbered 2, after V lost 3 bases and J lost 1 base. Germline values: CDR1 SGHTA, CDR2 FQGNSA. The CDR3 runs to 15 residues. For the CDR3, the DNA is TGTGCCAGCAGCTTGGGACTAGCGGCTTCCTACGAGCAGTACTTC. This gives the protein CASSLGLAASYEQYF. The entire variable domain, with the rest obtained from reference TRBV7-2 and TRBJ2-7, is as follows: GAGVSQSPSNKVTEKGKDVELRCDPISGHTALYWYRQSLGQGLEFLIYFQGNSAPDKSGLPSDRFSAERTGGSVSTLTIQRTQQEDSAVYLCASSLGLAASYEQYFGPGTRLTVT.

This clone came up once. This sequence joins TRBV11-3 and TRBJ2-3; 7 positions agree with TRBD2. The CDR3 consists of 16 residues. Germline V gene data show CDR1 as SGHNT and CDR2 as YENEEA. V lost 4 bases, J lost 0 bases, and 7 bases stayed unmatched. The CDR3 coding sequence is TGTGCCAGCAGCTCGGAGCGGGGCCTAAGCACAGATACGCAGTATTTT. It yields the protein CASSSERGLSTDTQYF.

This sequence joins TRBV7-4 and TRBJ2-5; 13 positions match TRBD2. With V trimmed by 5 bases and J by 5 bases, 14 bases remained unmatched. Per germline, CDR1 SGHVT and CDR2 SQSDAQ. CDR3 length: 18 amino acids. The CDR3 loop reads CASSQTLRLAGGGETQYF. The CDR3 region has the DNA TGTGCCAGCAGCCAAACCCTTAGACTAGCGGGAGGCGGGGAGACCCAGTACTTC. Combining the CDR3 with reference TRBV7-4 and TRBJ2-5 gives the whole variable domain GAGVSQSPRYKVAKRGRDVALRCDSISGHVTLYWYRQTLGQGSEVLTYSQSDAQRDKSGRPSGRFSAERPERSVSTLKIQRTEQGDSAVYLCASSQTLRLAGGGETQYFGPGTRLLVL.

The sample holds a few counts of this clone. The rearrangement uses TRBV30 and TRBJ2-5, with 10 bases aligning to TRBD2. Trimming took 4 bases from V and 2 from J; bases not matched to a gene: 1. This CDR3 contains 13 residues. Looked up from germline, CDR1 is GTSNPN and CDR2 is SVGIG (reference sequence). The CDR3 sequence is CAWILAGQETQYF. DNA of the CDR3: TGTGCCTGGATACTAGCGGGGCAAGAGACCCAGTACTTC.

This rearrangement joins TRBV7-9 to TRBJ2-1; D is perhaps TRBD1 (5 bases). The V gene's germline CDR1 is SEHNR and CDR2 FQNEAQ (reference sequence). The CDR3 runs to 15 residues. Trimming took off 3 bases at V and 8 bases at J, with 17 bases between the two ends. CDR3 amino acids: CASSLSPPRGDEQFF. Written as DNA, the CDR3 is TGTGCCAGCAGCTTGTCCCCGCCAAGGGGCGATGAGCAGTTCTTC. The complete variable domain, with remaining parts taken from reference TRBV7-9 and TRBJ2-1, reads DTGVSQNPRHKITKRGQNVTFRCDPISEHNRLYWYRQTLGQGPEFLTYFQNEAQLEKSRLLSDRFSAERPKGSFSTLEIQRTEQGDSAMYLCASSLSPPRGDEQFFGPGTRLTVL.

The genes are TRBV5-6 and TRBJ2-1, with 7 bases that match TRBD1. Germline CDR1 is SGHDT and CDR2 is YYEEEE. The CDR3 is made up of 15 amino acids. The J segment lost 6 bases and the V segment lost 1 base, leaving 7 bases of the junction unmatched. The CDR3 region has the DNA TGTGCCAGCAGCTTGCGTCCAGGGGGTCGCAATGAGCAGTTCTTC. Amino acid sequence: CASSLRPGGRNEQFF.

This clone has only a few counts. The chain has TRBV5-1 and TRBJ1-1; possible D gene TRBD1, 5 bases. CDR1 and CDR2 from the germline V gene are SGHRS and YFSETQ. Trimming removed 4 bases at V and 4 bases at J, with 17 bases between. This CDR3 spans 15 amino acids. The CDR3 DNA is TGCGCCAGCAGCCTTTCCAGGGTATCTGGCACTGAAGCTTTCTTT. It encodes CASSLSRVSGTEAFF.